The clone carrying this TCR beta chain appeared many times. This specimen comes from a study of spatial heterogeneity in lung cancer. Unique molecular identifiers tagged every individual TCR cDNA molecule. TCRdb re-called the 5' RACE reads through MiXCR, storing one row per CDR3 protein. The table includes 50,000 to 65,000 distinct CDR3 sequences, less than 9% detected once. The time point: sample taken at primary tumor resection. In each case, whole RNA from tumor, nontumor lung or frozen PBMC was sequenced unsorted. The donors, fewer than 90 patients with untreated early-stage non-small cell lung cancer, provided the samples. Trimming took off 3 bases at V and 1 base at J, with 15 bases between the two ends. The CDR3 consists of 16 residues. CDR1 DFQATT and CDR2 SNEGSKA come from the germline V gene (reference sequence).

V and J are TRBV20-1 and TRBJ2-2; perhaps TRBD2 as D (5 bases). The sequence derives from a female donor with early-stage non-small cell lung cancer. The sample was PBMCs, taken at surgery. CDR3: CSARRRRQENTGELFF. In DNA form, the CDR3 reads TGCAGTGCTAGGCGACGGAGGCAAGAGAACACCGGGGAGCTGTTTTTT.